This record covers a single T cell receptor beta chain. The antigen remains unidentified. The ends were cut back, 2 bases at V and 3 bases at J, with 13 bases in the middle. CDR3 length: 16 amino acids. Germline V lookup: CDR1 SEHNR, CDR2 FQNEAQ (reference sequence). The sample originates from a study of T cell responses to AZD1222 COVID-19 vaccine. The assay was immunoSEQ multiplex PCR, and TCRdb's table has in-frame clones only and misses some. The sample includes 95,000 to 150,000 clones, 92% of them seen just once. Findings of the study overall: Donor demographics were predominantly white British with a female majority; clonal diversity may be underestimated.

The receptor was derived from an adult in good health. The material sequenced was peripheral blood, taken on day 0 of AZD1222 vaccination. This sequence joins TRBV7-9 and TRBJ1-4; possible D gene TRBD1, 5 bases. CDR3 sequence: CASSLRSGVANEKLFF. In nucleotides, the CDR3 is TGTGCCAGCAGCTTAAGGTCGGGGGTGGCTAATGAAAAACTGTTTTTT.